Following are 14 T cell receptor beta chains from one sample sequenced in a study of T cells expressing NK-cell markers. Reanalyzing the 5' RACE reads, TCRdb keeps one entry per CDR3 protein, without DNA. The specimen's table records about 550,000 distinct CDR3 sequences. Sequencing input: blood T cells: a sorted CD56 or NKG2C T cell subset, CD4+ or CD8+ T cells, or bulk PBMC T cells (not recorded which). These receptors were collected from a young man in good health.

The rearrangement links TRBV5-1 to TRBJ1-5; TCRdb outputs TRBD1, but without DNA this stays unchecked. The CDR3 is 15 residues long. Germline CDR1 is SGHRS and CDR2 is YFSETQ. CDR3 protein: CASSLAQGGRQPQHF.

This chain connects TRBV5-1 to TRBJ1-1; absent DNA, TCRdb's TRBD1 call cannot be checked. Germline assignment: CDR1 SGHRS and CDR2 YFSETQ. The CDR3 consists of 16 residues. The CDR3 here is CASSPRDGLTNTEAFF.

The chain has TRBV4-2 and TRBJ1-1. The length of the CDR3 is 14 residues. Germline-derived CDR1 and CDR2 are LGHNA and YNFKEQ. This CDR3 is CASSQDSRTTEAFF.

The chain recombines TRBV1 with TRBJ2-5; with no DNA, the TCRdb D assignment of TRBD1 cannot be verified. TRBV1 is a recognized pseudogene. This CDR3 has 18 amino acids. The chain's CDR3 is CTSSRRLLLRGDEETQYF.

The V and J genes are TRBV2 and TRBJ1-1; the TCRdb D gene call, TRBD1, has no DNA to confirm it. Germline V gene data show CDR1 as SNHLY and CDR2 as FYNNEI. This CDR3 is built from 14 residues. The CDR3 protein is CASSAGQLNTEAFF.

The V call is TRBV11-2, the J call TRBJ1-2. Looked up from germline, CDR1 is SGHAT and CDR2 is FQNNGV. The CDR3 has 15 amino acids. CDR3: CASSLGRGNNYGYTF. The full variable domain, with the rest looked up from reference TRBV11-2 and TRBJ1-2, is EAGVAQSPRYKIIEKRQSVAFWCNPISGHATLYWYQQILGQGPKLLIQFQNNGVVDDSQLPKDRFSAERLKGVDSTLKIQPAKLEDSAVYLCASSLGRGNNYGYTFGSGTRLTVV.

The chain links TRBV5-1 to TRBJ1-1; with no DNA, the TCRdb D assignment of TRBD1 cannot be verified. Germline CDR1 reads SGHRS; CDR2 reads YFSETQ. The CDR3 runs 13 residues. The CDR3 loop reads CASSRALVTEAFF.

V usage is TRBV4-1 and J usage is TRBJ2-5. The CDR3 covers 14 residues. Germline assignment: CDR1 MGHRA and CDR2 YSYEKL. CDR3 amino acids: CASSHVSDQETQYF.

V and J are TRBV7-9 and TRBJ2-7; TCRdb selects TRBD1, and the lack of DNA leaves this call unchecked. This CDR3 spans 14 amino acids. Looked up from germline, CDR1 is SEHNR and CDR2 is FQNEAQ (reference sequence). CDR3 residues: CASSTGQGSYEQYF. Drawing the rest from reference TRBV7-9 and TRBJ2-7, the complete variable domain is DTGVSQNPRHKITKRGQNVTFRCDPISEHNRLYWYRQTLGQGPEFLTYFQNEAQLEKSRLLSDRFSAERPKGSFSTLEIQRTEQGDSAMYLCASSTGQGSYEQYFGPGTRLTVT.

J is TRBJ2-1 and V is TRBV7-9; TCRdb gives TRBD1 as the D gene, but with no DNA this cannot be confirmed. The CDR3 totals 16 residues. Germline V CDR1 and CDR2: SEHNR, FQNEAQ (reference sequence). The CDR3 reads CASNPSALTSYNEQFF.

The V and J genes are TRBV5-1 and TRBJ2-1; TCRdb picks TRBD2, but there is no DNA to check that call. CDR3 length: 19 amino acids. Germline CDR1 reads SGHRS; CDR2 reads YFSETQ. The CDR3 is CASSSTGTSATSSYNEQFF.

The CDR3 sequence is CASSLSFIGGSGANVLTF. The rearrangement joins TRBV5-1 to TRBJ2-6; TCRdb's assignment of TRBD1 cannot be checked, as there is no DNA. The CDR3 is 18 amino acids. Germline V lookup: CDR1 SGHRS, CDR2 YFSETQ.

This rearrangement joins TRBV12-3 or TRBV12-4 to TRBJ1-1. The CDR3 has 12 residues. The CDR3 is CASSLMELGAFF.

The J gene is TRBJ2-3, the V gene TRBV3-1. Germline lookup yields CDR1 LGHDT and CDR2 YNNKEL (reference sequence). The CDR3 sequence is 14 residues long. CDR3 loop: CASRHTPSEDTQYF.